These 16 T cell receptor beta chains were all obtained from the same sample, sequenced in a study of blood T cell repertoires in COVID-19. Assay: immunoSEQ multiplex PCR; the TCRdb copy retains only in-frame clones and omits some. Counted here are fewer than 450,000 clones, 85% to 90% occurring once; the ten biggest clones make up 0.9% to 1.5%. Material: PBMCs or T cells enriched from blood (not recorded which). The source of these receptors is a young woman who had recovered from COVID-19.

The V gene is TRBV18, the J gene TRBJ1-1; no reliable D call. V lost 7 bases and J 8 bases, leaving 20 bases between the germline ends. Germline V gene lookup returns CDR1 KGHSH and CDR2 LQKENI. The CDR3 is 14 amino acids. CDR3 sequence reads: CASYKRDVGLEAFF. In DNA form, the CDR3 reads TGTGCCAGCTACAAGCGTGATGTTGGCCTAGAAGCTTTCTTT.

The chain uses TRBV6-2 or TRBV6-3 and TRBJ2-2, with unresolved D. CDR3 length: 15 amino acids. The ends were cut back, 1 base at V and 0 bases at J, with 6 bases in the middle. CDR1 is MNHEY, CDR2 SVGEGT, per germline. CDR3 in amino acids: CASSYWQANTGELFF. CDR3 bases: TGTGCCAGCAGTTACTGGCAAGCGAACACCGGGGAGCTGTTTTTT.

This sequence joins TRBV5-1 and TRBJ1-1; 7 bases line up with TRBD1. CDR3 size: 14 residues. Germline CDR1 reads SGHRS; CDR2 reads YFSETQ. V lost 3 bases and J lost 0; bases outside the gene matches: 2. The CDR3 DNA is TGCGCCAGCAGCTCCAGGGGGATGAACACTGAAGCTTTCTTT. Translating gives CASSSRGMNTEAFF.

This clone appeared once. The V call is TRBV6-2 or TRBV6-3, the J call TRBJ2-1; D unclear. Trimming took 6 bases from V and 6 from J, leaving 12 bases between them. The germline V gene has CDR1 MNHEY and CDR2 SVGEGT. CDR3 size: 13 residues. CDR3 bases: TGTGCCAGCAGCCTCTATTATAGCAATGAGCAGTTCTTC. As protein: CASSLYYSNEQFF.

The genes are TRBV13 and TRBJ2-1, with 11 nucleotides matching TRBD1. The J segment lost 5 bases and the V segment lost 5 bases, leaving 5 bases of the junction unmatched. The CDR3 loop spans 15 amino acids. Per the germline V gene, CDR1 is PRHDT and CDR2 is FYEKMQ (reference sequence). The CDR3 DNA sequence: TGTGCCAGCAGCCCAGGGACAGGGGGGCACAATGAGCAGTTCTTC. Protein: CASSPGTGGHNEQFF.

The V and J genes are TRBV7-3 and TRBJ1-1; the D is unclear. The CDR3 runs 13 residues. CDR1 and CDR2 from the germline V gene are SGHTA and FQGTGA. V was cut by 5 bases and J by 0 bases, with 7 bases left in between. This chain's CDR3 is CASSRGMNTEAFF. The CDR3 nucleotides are TGTGCCAGCAGCCGAGGTATGAACACTGAAGCTTTCTTT.

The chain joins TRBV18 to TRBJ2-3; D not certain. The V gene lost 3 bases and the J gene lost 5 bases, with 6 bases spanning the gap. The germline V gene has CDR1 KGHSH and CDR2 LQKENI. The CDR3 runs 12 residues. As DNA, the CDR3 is TGTGCCAGCTCACCCTACAGAGATACGCAGTATTTT. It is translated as CASSPYRDTQYF.

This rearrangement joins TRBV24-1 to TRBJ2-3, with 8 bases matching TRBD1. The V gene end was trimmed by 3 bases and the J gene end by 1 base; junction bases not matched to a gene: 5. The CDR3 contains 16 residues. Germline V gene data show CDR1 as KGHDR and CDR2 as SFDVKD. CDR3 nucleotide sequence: TGTGCCACCAGTGATGCGGACAGGGTTGGCACAGATACGCAGTATTTT. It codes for CATSDADRVGTDTQYF.

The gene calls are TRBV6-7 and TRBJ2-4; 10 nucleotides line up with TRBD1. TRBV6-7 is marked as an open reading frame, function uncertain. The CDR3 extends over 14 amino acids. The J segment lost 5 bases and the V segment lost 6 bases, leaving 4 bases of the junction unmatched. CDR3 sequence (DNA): TGTGCCAGCAGACAAGACAGGGGGCAAAACATTCAGTACTTC. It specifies CASRQDRGQNIQYF.

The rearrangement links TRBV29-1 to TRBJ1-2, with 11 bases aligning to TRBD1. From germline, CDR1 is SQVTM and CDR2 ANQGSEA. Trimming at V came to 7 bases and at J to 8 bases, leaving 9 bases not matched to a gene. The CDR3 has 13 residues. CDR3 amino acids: CSAQTGQGVGYTF. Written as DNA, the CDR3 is TGCAGCGCTCAAACGGGACAGGGGGTAGGCTACACCTTC.

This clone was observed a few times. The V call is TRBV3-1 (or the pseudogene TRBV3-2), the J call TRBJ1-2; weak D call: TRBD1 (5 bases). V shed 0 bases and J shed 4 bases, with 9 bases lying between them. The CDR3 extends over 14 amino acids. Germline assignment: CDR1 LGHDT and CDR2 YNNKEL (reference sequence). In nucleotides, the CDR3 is TGTGCCAGCAGCCAAGAAACAGGCTTCTATGGCTACACCTTC. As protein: CASSQETGFYGYTF.

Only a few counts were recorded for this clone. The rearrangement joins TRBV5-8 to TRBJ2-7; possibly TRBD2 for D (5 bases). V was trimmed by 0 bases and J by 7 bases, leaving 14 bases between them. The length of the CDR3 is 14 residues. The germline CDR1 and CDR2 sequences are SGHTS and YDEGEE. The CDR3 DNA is TGTGCCAGCAGCTTGGTATCCCCTTCGGGAGAGCAGTACTTC. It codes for CASSLVSPSGEQYF.

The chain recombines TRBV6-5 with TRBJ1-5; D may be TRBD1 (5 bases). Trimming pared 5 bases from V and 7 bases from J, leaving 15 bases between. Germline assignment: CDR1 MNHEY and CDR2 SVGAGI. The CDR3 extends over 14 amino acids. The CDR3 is CASSRQKTNQPQHF. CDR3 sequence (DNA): TGTGCCAGCAGTAGACAGAAGACGAACCAGCCCCAGCATTTT.

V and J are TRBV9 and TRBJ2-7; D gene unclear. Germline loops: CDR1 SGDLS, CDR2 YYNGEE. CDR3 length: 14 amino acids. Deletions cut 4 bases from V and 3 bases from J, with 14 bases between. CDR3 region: CASSIDDWLYEQYF. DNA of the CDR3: TGTGCCAGCAGCATCGACGACTGGCTCTACGAGCAGTACTTC. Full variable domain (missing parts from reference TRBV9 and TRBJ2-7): DSGVTQTPKHLITATGQRVTLRCSPRSGDLSVYWYQQSLDQGLQFLIQYYNGEERAKGNILERFSAQQFPDLHSELNLSSLELGDSALYFCASSIDDWLYEQYFGPGTRLTVT.

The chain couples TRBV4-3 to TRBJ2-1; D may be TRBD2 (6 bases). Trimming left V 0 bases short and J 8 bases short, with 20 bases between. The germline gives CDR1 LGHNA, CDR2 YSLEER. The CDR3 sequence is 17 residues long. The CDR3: CASSQDSTGVGKDEQFF. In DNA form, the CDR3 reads TGCGCCAGCAGCCAAGACTCTACGGGGGTGGGAAAGGATGAGCAGTTCTTC.

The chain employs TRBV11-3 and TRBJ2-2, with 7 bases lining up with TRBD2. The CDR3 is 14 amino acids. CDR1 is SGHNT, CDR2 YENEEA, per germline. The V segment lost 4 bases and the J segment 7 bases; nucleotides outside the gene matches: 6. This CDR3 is CASSWTRLDGELFF. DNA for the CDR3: TGTGCCAGCAGCTGGACTAGATTGGACGGGGAGCTGTTTTTT. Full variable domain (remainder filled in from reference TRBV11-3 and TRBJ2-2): EAGVVQSPRYKIIEKKQPVAFWCNPISGHNTLYWYLQNLGQGPELLIRYENEEAVDDSQLPKDRFSAERLKGVDSTLKIQPAELGDSAVYLCASSWTRLDGELFFGEGSRLTVL.